The present entry profiles one T cell receptor (beta chain) with its context. Its cognate antigen is unknown. The sample originates from a study of cytomegalovirus exposure and HLA in healthy donors. Study at large: An earlier analysis identified more than 90 million unique TCR beta sequences in 150 million to 200 million T cells. Around 80 million unique TCR sequences came from HLA-typed donors in an early release.

The primer mix had 60 Vbeta and 13 Jbeta primers. Method: immunoSEQ multiplex PCR; TCRdb's copy keeps in-frame clones and lacks some. The sample has 100,000 to 150,000 clones, around 77% seen once. CDR3 size: 15 residues. Germline V gives CDR1 SGHTA, CDR2 FQGNSA. Trimming removed 5 bases from V and 0 bases from J, with 12 bases in between. General study findings and limits: Per a prior analysis, the majority of TCR beta V segments were productive roughly 87% or roughly 30% of the time.

The chain is built from TRBV7-2 and TRBJ2-3; D is possibly TRBD1 (5 bases). Sequenced input: PBMCs. The sequence was collected from a woman between 45 and 60 years old in good health and CMV-seronegative. CDR3 DNA sequence: TGTGCCAGCAGCCGTCGGACAACTAGCACAGATACGCAGTATTTT. Encoded protein: CASSRRTTSTDTQYF.